Given below is one TCR beta chain in context. This record belongs to a study of cytomegalovirus exposure and HLA in healthy donors. There are 20 residues in the CDR3. V was clipped by 4 bases and J by 0 bases, with 22 bases between them. The PCR used 60 Vbeta and 13 Jbeta primers. Sequenced by immunoSEQ multiplex PCR; TCRdb stores in-frame clones only, minus some. The data show approximately 200,000 clones, around 80% seen once. This sequence was found in a woman aged 18-29 years in good health and CMV-seropositive. Sequencing was done on a sample of PBMCs. The chain uses TRBV6-7 and TRBJ1-6; tentatively, D is TRBD1 (5 bases). TRBV6-7 has ORF status, its function being uncertain. The CDR3 sequence: CASSCPQGSPPSSYNSPLHF. The CDR3 DNA follows: TGTGCCAGCAGTTGCCCCCAGGGCTCCCCTCCTAGCTCCTATAATTCACCCCTCCACTTT.